This TCR beta chain is drawn from a study of shared clonotypes between healthy human individuals. Germline V gene data show CDR1 as MNHNY and CDR2 as SVGAGI (reference sequence). The V gene end was trimmed by 6 bases and the J gene end by 4 bases; junction bases not matched to a gene: 5. This CDR3 is built from 15 residues. CD45RO-negative CD8 cells positively selected for CCR7 made up the naive population, which excluded terminally differentiated effector memory CD45RA+ cells. TCRdb's copy holds only in-frame clones and misses some; the assay was immunoSEQ multiplex PCR. The sample has around 2,000,000 clones, 93% seen once.

This clonotype originated in a man in his late teens or twenties in good health. Some clones in this sample may be carry-over from other donors' samples. V and J are TRBV6-6 and TRBJ2-7; TRBD2 aligns across 14 bases. The sequenced sample consisted of naive CD8+ T cells from PBMCs. CDR3 coding DNA: TGTGCCAGCAGCGTAGGACTAGCGGGAGGATACGAGCAGTACTTC. Residues: CASSVGLAGGYEQYF.